This T cell receptor beta chain comes out of a study of blood T cell repertoires in COVID-19. At the level of the study: Sample material is recorded as cDNA or gDNA derived from T cells, B-cell-depleted T cells, or PBMCs.

Germline CDR1 MNHEY, CDR2 SVGAGI. The V end lost 6 bases, the J end lost 7 bases, and 22 bases lay between the germline ends. The CDR3 length is 15 residues. Original handling: Amplification with reference gene primers provided the estimates of nucleated cell counts. Here immunoSEQ multiplex PCR was the method, and the copy in TCRdb shows in-frame clones only, minus some. The V and J calls and clone size come from that table; D and trimming were worked out from the DNA. The top ten hold less than 35% of the sample, which has some 60,000 clones, over 70% seen once. The specimen sequenced was peripheral blood. The TCR originated in a human donor in a cohort sampled during active COVID-19. The gene calls are TRBV6-5 and TRBJ2-7; D gene unclear. The CDR3 region is CASSTNPRVLGEQYF. CDR3 in DNA: TGTGCCAGCAGCACAAACCCGAGAGTCCTCGGGGAGCAGTACTTC.